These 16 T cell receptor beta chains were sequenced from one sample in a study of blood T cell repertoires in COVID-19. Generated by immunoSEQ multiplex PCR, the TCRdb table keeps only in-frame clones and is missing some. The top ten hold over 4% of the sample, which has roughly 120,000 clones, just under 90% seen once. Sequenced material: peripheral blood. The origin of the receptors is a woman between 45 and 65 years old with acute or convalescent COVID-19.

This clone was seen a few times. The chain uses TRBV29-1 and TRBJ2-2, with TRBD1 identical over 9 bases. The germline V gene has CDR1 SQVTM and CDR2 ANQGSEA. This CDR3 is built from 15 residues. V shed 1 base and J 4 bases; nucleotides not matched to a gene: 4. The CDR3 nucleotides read TGCAGCGTTGAAGGGGACAGGGTGGGCACCGGGGAGCTGTTTTTT. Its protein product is CSVEGDRVGTGELFF.

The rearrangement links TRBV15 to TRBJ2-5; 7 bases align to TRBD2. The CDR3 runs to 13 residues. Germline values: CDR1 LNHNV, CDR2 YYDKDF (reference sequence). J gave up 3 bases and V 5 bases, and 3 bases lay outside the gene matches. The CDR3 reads CATSEGGKETQYF. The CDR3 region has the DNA TGTGCCACCAGCGAGGGAGGGAAAGAGACCCAGTACTTC.

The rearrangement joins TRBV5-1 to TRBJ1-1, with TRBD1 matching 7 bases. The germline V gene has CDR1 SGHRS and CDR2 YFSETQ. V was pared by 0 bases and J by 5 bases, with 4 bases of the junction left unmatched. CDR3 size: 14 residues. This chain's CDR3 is CASSLGQGETEAFF. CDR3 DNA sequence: TGCGCCAGCAGCTTGGGACAGGGAGAAACTGAAGCTTTCTTT.

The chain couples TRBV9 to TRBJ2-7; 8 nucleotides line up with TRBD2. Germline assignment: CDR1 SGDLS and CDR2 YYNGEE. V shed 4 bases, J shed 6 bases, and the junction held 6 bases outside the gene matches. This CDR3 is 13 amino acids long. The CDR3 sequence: CASSLLSGSEQYF. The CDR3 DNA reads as TGTGCCAGCAGCCTGCTGAGCGGGAGCGAGCAGTACTTC.

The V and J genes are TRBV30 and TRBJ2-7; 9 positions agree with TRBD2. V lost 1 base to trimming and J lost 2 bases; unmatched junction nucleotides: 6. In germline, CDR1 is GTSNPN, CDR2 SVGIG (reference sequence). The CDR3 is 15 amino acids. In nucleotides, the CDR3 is TGTGCCTGGAGTGGGCCCCTAGCGGGAACCTACGAGCAGTACTTC. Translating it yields CAWSGPLAGTYEQYF.

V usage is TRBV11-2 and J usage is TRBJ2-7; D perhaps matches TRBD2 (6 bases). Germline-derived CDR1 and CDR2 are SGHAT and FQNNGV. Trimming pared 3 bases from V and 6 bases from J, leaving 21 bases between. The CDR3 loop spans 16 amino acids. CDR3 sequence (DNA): TGTGCCAGCAGCTTCATAGGCCGACTAGGTCGAGGCGAGCAGTACTTC. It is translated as CASSFIGRLGRGEQYF.

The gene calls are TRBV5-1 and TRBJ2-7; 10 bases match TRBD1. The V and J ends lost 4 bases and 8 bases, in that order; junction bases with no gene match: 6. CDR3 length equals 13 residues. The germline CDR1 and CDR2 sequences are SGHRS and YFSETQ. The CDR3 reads CASSLGDRGQQYF. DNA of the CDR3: TGCGCCAGCAGCCTCGGGGACAGGGGTCAGCAGTACTTC.

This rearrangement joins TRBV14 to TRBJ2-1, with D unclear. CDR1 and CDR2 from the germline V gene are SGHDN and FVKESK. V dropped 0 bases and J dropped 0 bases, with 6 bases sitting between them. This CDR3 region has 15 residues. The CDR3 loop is CASSQDLSSYNEQFF. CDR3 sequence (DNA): TGTGCCAGCAGCCAAGACTTGAGCTCCTACAATGAGCAGTTCTTC.

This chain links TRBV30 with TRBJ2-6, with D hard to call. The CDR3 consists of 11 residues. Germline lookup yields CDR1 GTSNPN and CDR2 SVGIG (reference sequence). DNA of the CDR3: TGTGTTTTAACTGGGGCCAACGTCCTGACTTTC. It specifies CVLTGANVLTF.

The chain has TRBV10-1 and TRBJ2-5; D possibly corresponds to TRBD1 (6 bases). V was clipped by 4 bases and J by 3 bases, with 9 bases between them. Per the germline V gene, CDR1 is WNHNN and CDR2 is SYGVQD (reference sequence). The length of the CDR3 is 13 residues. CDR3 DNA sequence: TGCGCCAGCAGTGGACACAGGGAAGAGACCCAGTACTTC. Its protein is CASSGHREETQYF.

The CDR3 reads CASSLEGRGMPQHF. The CDR3 DNA reads as TGTGCCAGCAGCCTAGAGGGGAGGGGGATGCCCCAGCATTTT. This rearrangement joins TRBV9 to TRBJ1-5, with D possibly matching TRBD1 (6 bases). Germline V gives CDR1 SGDLS, CDR2 YYNGEE. Trimming pared 4 bases from V and 9 bases from J, leaving 17 bases between. The CDR3 is 14 residues long. Based on the CDR3 plus reference TRBV9 and TRBJ1-5, the full variable domain is DSGVTQTPKHLITATGQRVTLRCSPRSGDLSVYWYQQSLDQGLQFLIQYYNGEERAKGNILERFSAQQFPDLHSELNLSSLELGDSALYFCASSLEGRGMPQHFGDGTRLSIL.

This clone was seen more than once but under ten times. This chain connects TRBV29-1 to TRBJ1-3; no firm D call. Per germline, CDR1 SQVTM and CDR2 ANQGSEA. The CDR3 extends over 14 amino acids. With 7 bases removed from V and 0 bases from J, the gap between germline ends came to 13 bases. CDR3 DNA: TGCAGCGGGCAGAGCACTAACTCTGGAAACACCATATATTTT. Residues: CSGQSTNSGNTIYF.

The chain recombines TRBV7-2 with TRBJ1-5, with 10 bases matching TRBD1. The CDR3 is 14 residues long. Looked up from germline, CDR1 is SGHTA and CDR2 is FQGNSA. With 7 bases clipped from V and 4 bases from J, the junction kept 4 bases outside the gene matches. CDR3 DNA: TGTGCCAGCACCCGGGACAGGGGTAATCAGCCCCAGCATTTT. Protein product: CASTRDRGNQPQHF. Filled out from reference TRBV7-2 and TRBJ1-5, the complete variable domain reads GAGVSQSPSNKVTEKGKDVELRCDPISGHTALYWYRQSLGQGLEFLIYFQGNSAPDKSGLPSDRFSAERTGGSVSTLTIQRTQQEDSAVYLCASTRDRGNQPQHFGDGTRLSIL.

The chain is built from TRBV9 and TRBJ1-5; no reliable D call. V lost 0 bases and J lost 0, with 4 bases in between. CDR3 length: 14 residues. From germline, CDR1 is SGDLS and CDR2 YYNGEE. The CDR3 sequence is CASSVGASNQPQHF. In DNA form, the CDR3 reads TGTGCCAGCAGCGTAGGCGCTAGCAATCAGCCCCAGCATTTT.

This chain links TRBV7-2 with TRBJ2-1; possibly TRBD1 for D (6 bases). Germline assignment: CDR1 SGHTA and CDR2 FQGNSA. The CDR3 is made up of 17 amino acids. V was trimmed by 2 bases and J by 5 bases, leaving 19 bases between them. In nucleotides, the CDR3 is TGTGCCAGCAGCTTATGGGGACAACCCCTTCCTGACAATGAGCAGTTCTTC. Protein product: CASSLWGQPLPDNEQFF. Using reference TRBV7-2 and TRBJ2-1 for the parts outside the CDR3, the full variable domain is GAGVSQSPSNKVTEKGKDVELRCDPISGHTALYWYRQSLGQGLEFLIYFQGNSAPDKSGLPSDRFSAERTGGSVSTLTIQRTQQEDSAVYLCASSLWGQPLPDNEQFFGPGTRLTVL.

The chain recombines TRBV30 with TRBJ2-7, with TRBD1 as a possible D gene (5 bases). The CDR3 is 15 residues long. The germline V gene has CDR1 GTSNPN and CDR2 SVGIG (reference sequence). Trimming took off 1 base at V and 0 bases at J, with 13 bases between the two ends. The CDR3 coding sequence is TGTGCCTGGAGTGCTGGACACACGAGCTCCTACGAGCAGTACTTC. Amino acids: CAWSAGHTSSYEQYF.